Listed below are T cell receptor beta chains from one sample, sequenced in a study of regulatory T cells in long-lasting Graves disease. TCRdb independently ran MiXCR on the multiplex PCR reads; one entry per CDR3 protein. This sample yields some 490,000 distinct CDR3 sequences, of which approximately 12% are seen a single time; more than 8% belongs to the top ten. The same sample was also used in a study of T cells in Graves' hyperthyroidism and ophthalmopathy.

Here the sequenced sample was peripheral blood mononuclear cells (PBMCs), taken at new diagnosis, from a patient treated with antithyroid drugs. These receptors originate from a woman younger than 45 with Graves disease. Each CDR3 is given with its conserved first and last residue. The order of the fields is D gene, clone size, J gene, V gene, CDR3 DNA, CDR3 protein. D genes are given only for firm matches. Some rows have no size entry. The others give once, few or many, or a class for an expanded clone.

TRBD2 . TRBJ2-1 TRBV12-3/TRBV12-4 TGCGCCAGCAGCCTTCTAACTAGCGGGAAGGTCCACAATGAGCAGTTCTTC CASSLLTSGKVHNEQFF
. . TRBJ2-3 TRBV19 TGTGCCAGTAGTATGCGGCGGGAAGGCACAGATACGCAGTATTTT CASSMRREGTDTQYF
. many TRBJ2-4 TRBV30 TGTGCCTGGAGTGGCTTAAAAAACATTCAGTACTTC CAWSGLKNIQYF
TRBD2 . TRBJ2-3 TRBV12-3/TRBV12-4 TGTGCCAGCAGTTGGACTAGCCTTTCGACTAGCGGGAGGGCTGATACGCAGTATTTT CASSWTSLSTSGRADTQYF
TRBD2 many TRBJ2-1 TRBV30 TGTGCCTGGGCTACTAGCGGGATCGCCAATGAGCAGTTCTTC CAWATSGIANEQFF
. many TRBJ1-1 TRBV11-2 TGTGCCAGCAGCTTCCCATTTATGAACACTGAAGCTTTCTTT CASSFPFMNTEAFF
TRBD1 . TRBJ1-4 TRBV5-6 TGTGCCAGCAGCTCGACAGGGGTGGATGAAAAACTGTTTTTT CASSSTGVDEKLFF
. many TRBJ2-6 TRBV10-3 TGTGCCAATCGCGAGGGGGCTGGGGCCAACGTCCTGACTTTC CANREGAGANVLTF
. . TRBJ1-2 TRBV6-1 TGTGCCAGCAGACCACGCGGACAGCAAAACTATGGCTACACCTTC CASRPRGQQNYGYTF
. many TRBJ1-1 TRBV4-3 TGCGCCAGCAGCCAAGGGGGGTCGGACATTGAAGCTTTCTTT CASSQGGSDIEAFF
. many TRBJ2-1 TRBV19 TGTGCCAGTAGTTACGGCAGACAAACTGAGCAGTTCTTC CASSYGRQTEQFF
TRBD2 few TRBJ2-2 TRBV28 TGTGCCAGCATTGGTCGGGGGGGCAGGGGCCGGACCGGGGAGCTGTTTTTT CASIGRGGRGRTGELFF
TRBD1 many TRBJ2-7 TRBV6-1 TGTGCCAGCAGGTTGGGACAGTCCTACGAGCAGTACTTC CASRLGQSYEQYF
TRBD1 many TRBJ1-1 TRBV20-1 TGCAGTGCTAGAGACCGTCACAGGGGGGGGTACACTGAAGCTTTCTTT CSARDRHRGGYTEAFF
. many TRBJ2-1 TRBV13 TGTGCCAGCAGCTTACTGGGGCAGGGGCCCTACAATGAGCAGTTCTTC CASSLLGQGPYNEQFF
TRBD1 many TRBJ1-2 TRBV18 TGTGCCAGCTCACCACCTTCGGACAGGGGGTTTTATGGCTACACCTTC CASSPPSDRGFYGYTF
TRBD1 few TRBJ2-5 TRBV7-2 TGTGCCAGCAGCTTACTAACAGGGGGATCAGGTACCCAGTACTTC CASSLLTGGSGTQYF
TRBD2 . TRBJ2-1 TRBV7-2 TGTGCCAGCAGCTTATTGGTTGGGACTAGCGGAGACCAATCCTACAATGAGCAGTTCTTC CASSLLVGTSGDQSYNEQFF
. many TRBJ2-3 TRBV18 TGTGCCAGCTCCCCGGACAGATACACAGATACGCAGTATTTT CASSPDRYTDTQYF
. many TRBJ1-2 TRBV19 TGTGCCAGTAGTATCGGACAGTTCGTAAGAGGCTACACCTTC CASSIGQFVRGYTF